The 29 T cell receptor beta chains below were found in one sample sequenced in a study of PD-L1 blockade in urothelial cancer. Clones were sequenced by immunoSEQ multiplex PCR, and TCRdb holds only the in-frame ones, with some missing. The table lists 75,000 to 95,000 clones, approximately 90% of them singletons. Time point noted: peripheral blood 6 weeks after treatment start. The source material was PBMCs, sampled around atezolizumab (anti-PD-L1) treatment. The receptors here all came from a woman aged 80 or over with urothelial cancer.

This clone was detected once. This rearrangement joins TRBV11-3 to TRBJ2-1; TRBD2 aligns across 7 bases. The V gene's germline CDR1 is SGHNT and CDR2 YENEEA. Trimming at V came to 7 bases and at J to 4 bases, leaving 10 bases not matched to a gene. The CDR3 is made up of 15 amino acids. The CDR3 sequence: CASTPRGESYNEQFF. CDR3 in DNA: TGTGCCAGCACCCCTCGGGGGGAGTCTTACAATGAGCAGTTCTTC.

The chain couples TRBV7-8 to TRBJ2-1, with D perhaps matching TRBD1 (6 bases). This CDR3 is 15 amino acids long. CDR1 and CDR2 (germline): SGHVS, FQNEAQ. Trimming took 0 bases from V and 4 from J, leaving 10 bases between them. CDR3 in amino acids: CASSLAGQFYNEQFF. In nucleotides, the CDR3 is TGTGCCAGCAGCTTAGCGGGACAATTTTACAATGAGCAGTTCTTC.

The chain combines TRBV11-2 with TRBJ1-1; D is ambiguous. Germline CDR1 SGHAT, CDR2 FQNNGV. The CDR3 runs to 13 residues. Trimming stripped 3 bases from V and 1 base from J, with 6 bases between. This chain's CDR3 is CASSFGENTEAFF. In DNA, the CDR3 is TGTGCCAGCAGCTTCGGGGAGAACACTGAAGCTTTCTTT.

This chain connects TRBV18 to TRBJ1-2; tentative D call: TRBD1 (5 bases). The germline V gene has CDR1 KGHSH and CDR2 LQKENI. The CDR3 is 15 amino acids. V was shortened by 2 bases and J by 1 base, with 11 bases between the two germline ends. CDR3 sequence reads: CASSPEPQGNYGYTF. CDR3 coding DNA: TGTGCCAGCTCACCAGAGCCTCAGGGTAACTATGGCTACACCTTC.

The J gene is TRBJ2-2, the V gene TRBV20-1, with D possibly TRBD1 on 5 matching bases. The CDR3 runs 11 residues. V lost 6 bases to trimming and J lost 4 bases, with 6 bases between them. Germline V gene sequence: CDR1 DFQATT, CDR2 SNEGSKA (reference sequence). CDR3 bases: TGCAGTGCCAGGGTCACCGGGGAGCTGTTTTTT. It encodes CSARVTGELFF.

This clone occurred a few times. The V gene is TRBV6-5, the J gene TRBJ1-1; D unclear. The germline CDR1 and CDR2 sequences are MNHEY and SVGAGI. Trimming left V 0 bases short and J 6 bases short, with 8 bases between. The length of the CDR3 is 13 residues. The CDR3 DNA reads as TGTGCCAGCAGTTACTCGATCGGGTCTGAAGCTTTCTTT. Residues: CASSYSIGSEAFF.

The gene calls are TRBV19 and TRBJ2-1; 13 bases line up with TRBD2. Germline values: CDR1 LNHDA, CDR2 SQIVND (reference sequence). V dropped 2 bases and J dropped 6; count of bases not matched to a gene: 4. The CDR3 has 16 residues. The CDR3 nucleotides read TGTGCCAGTAGTATACGGACTAGCGGGAGTATCAATGAGCAGTTCTTC. This sequence encodes CASSIRTSGSINEQFF. The whole variable domain, filled in from reference TRBV19 and TRBJ2-1, reads DGGITQSPKYLFRKEGQNVTLSCEQNLNHDAMYWYRQDPGQGLRLIYYSQIVNDFQKGDIAEGYSVSREKKESFPLTVTSAQKNPTAFYLCASSIRTSGSINEQFFGPGTRLTVL.

The chain joins TRBV28 to TRBJ2-1, with a weak D call TRBD2 (5 bases). CDR1 MDHEN and CDR2 SYDVKM come from the germline V gene. This CDR3 has 15 amino acids. V was cut by 2 bases and J by 2 bases, with 10 bases left in between. The CDR3 DNA sequence: TGTGCCAGCAGTTTAGCGGGTCATACCTACAATGAGCAGTTCTTC. It specifies CASSLAGHTYNEQFF.

This sequence joins TRBV5-1 and TRBJ1-1; D is possibly TRBD1 (5 bases). Trimming took 3 bases from V and 4 from J, leaving 7 bases between them. The CDR3 is made up of 12 amino acids. From germline, CDR1 is SGHRS and CDR2 YFSETQ. Here the CDR3 DNA reads TGCGCCAGCAGCTGGCAGGGCACTGAAGCTTTCTTT. Translating gives CASSWQGTEAFF.

The V gene is TRBV6-6, the J gene TRBJ2-7; D is possibly TRBD2 (5 bases). The CDR3 sequence is 12 residues long. V lost 6 bases, J lost 4 bases, and 10 bases lay in between. Germline CDR1 reads MNHNY; CDR2 reads SVGAGI (reference sequence). The CDR3 region has the DNA TGTGCCAGCAGCCGGGATCGGTACGAGCAGTACTTC. Protein product: CASSRDRYEQYF.

V usage is TRBV15 and J usage is TRBJ2-3; a weak D match, TRBD2 (6 bases). This CDR3 has 16 amino acids. V lost 0 bases and J lost 6, with 16 bases in between. From germline, CDR1 is LNHNV and CDR2 YYDKDF (reference sequence). The CDR3 here is CATSRDVGGIPDTQYF. For the CDR3, the DNA is TGTGCCACCAGCAGAGATGTGGGCGGGATCCCCGATACGCAGTATTTT.

This chain joins TRBV30 and TRBJ2-3; D gene ambiguous. The CDR3 spans 12 residues. Germline CDR1 reads GTSNPN; CDR2 reads SVGIG (reference sequence). The ends were cut back, 0 bases at V and 7 bases at J, with 8 bases in the middle. The CDR3 coding sequence is TGTGCCTGGAGTGTACGGCGGCATACGCAGTATTTT. Encoded protein: CAWSVRRHTQYF.

The V and J genes are TRBV10-3 and TRBJ2-7, with D perhaps TRBD2 (5 bases). This CDR3 has 14 amino acids. V was pared by 5 bases and J by 6 bases, with 17 bases between. The germline gives CDR1 ENHRY, CDR2 SYGVKD. In DNA form, the CDR3 reads TGTGCCATCAGTTCTCCCGGGGAGTCTACCGAGCAGTACTTC. The encoded protein is CAISSPGESTEQYF.

V usage is TRBV5-1 and J usage is TRBJ2-3; 11 bases map to TRBD2. CDR3 length: 18 amino acids. The junction had 14 bases not matched to a gene; V was cut back by 4 bases and J by 4 bases. Germline V gene sequence: CDR1 SGHRS, CDR2 YFSETQ. The CDR3 sequence: CASSTEGTSGRGADTQYF. The CDR3 DNA reads as TGCGCCAGCAGCACTGAAGGGACTAGCGGAAGGGGCGCAGATACGCAGTATTTT.

The chain uses TRBV4-1 and TRBJ2-7, with TRBD1 matching over 9 bases. The germline V gene encodes CDR1 MGHRA and CDR2 YSYEKL. This CDR3 is 16 amino acids long. Trimming cost V 4 bases and J 4 bases; bases outside gene matches: 11. For the CDR3, the DNA is TGCGCCAGCAGCCGTACATCCGGGACAGGGACTTACGAGCAGTACTTC. This codes for CASSRTSGTGTYEQYF.

This chain joins TRBV5-4 and TRBJ2-2; D may be TRBD1 (5 bases). There are 15 residues in the CDR3. Germline CDR1 is SGHNT and CDR2 is YYREEE (reference sequence). V was clipped by 6 bases and J by 6 bases, with 18 bases between them. DNA of the CDR3: TGTGCCAGCACCCTGGGGCATGTAGGTTCCGGGGAGCTGTTTTTT. It codes for CASTLGHVGSGELFF. Full variable domain (missing parts from reference TRBV5-4 and TRBJ2-2): ETGVTQSPTHLIKTRGQQVTLRCSSQSGHNTVSWYQQALGQGPQFIFQYYREEENGRGNFPPRFSGLQFPNYSSELNVNALELDDSALYLCASTLGHVGSGELFFGEGSRLTVL.

CDR3 region: CASSPRGDRAEWYTF. CDR3 bases: TGCGCCAGCAGCCCACGAGGGGACAGGGCCGAGTGGTACACCTTC. The chain has TRBV5-1 and TRBJ1-2; TRBD1 agrees at 9 bases. The CDR3 has 15 residues. V lost 4 bases, J lost 11 bases, and 15 bases stayed unmatched. Germline CDR1 reads SGHRS; CDR2 reads YFSETQ.

The CDR3 loop reads CASSLRLVDRETQYF. Here the CDR3 DNA reads TGTGCCAGCAGTTTACGGCTAGTTGATCGAGAGACCCAGTACTTC. The chain recombines TRBV28 with TRBJ2-5; D ambiguous. Germline V gene data show CDR1 as MDHEN and CDR2 as SYDVKM. The CDR3 has 15 residues. V lost 2 bases to trimming and J lost 4 bases, with 14 bases between them.

This clone appeared once. The chain joins TRBV10-3 to TRBJ1-1; perhaps TRBD1 as D (6 bases). V gave up 4 bases and J gave up 0 bases, with 15 bases separating them. Germline V gives CDR1 ENHRY, CDR2 SYGVKD. This CDR3 region has 16 residues. The CDR3 region has the DNA TGTGCCATCAGTGTGAGGGCAAGGGACATGAACACTGAAGCTTTCTTT. This codes for CAISVRARDMNTEAFF.

The chain joins TRBV27 to TRBJ2-7, with a possible D match to TRBD1 (5 bases). CDR1 and CDR2 from the germline V gene are MNHEY and SMNVEV (reference sequence). The CDR3 is 15 residues long. With 3 bases removed from V and 7 bases from J, the gap between germline ends came to 19 bases. The CDR3 nucleotides read TGTGCCAGCAGTTTGGGGCCGAAGGGTTTGGGTGAGCAGTACTTC. It encodes CASSLGPKGLGEQYF.

The chain joins TRBV19 to TRBJ2-1; 11 nucleotides match TRBD2. The CDR3 is made up of 16 amino acids. The germline V gene encodes CDR1 LNHDA and CDR2 SQIVND (reference sequence). J lost 8 bases, V lost 9 bases, and 15 bases had no gene match. The CDR3 bases are TGTGCCAGCCGCACACAAGGACTAGCGGGCGGCTATGAGCAGTTCTTC. Translating gives CASRTQGLAGGYEQFF.

This clone was picked up one time. The V call is TRBV5-1, the J call TRBJ2-1; 14 positions match TRBD2. Germline CDR1 and CDR2: SGHRS and YFSETQ. The CDR3 length is 19 residues. V shed 3 bases and J 6 bases; nucleotides not matched to a gene: 14. CDR3 region: CASSSRPGLAGDGANEQFF. CDR3 nucleotide sequence: TGCGCCAGCAGCTCAAGACCGGGACTAGCGGGAGATGGGGCCAATGAGCAGTTCTTC.

This sequence joins TRBV5-4 and TRBJ1-1; no definite D call. V was shortened by 0 bases and J by 8 bases, with 14 bases between the two germline ends. Germline values: CDR1 SGHNT, CDR2 YYREEE (reference sequence). This CDR3 spans 14 amino acids. The CDR3 DNA reads TGTGCCAGCAGCTTGGAGGCAGCTACACTAGAAGCTTTCTTT. Its translation is CASSLEAATLEAFF.

The CDR3 loop reads CASSRGQGAVGELFF. For the CDR3, the DNA is TGTGCCAGCAGCCGAGGACAGGGGGCAGTCGGGGAGCTGTTTTTT. The rearrangement uses TRBV7-9 and TRBJ2-2, with 11 bases aligning to TRBD1. This CDR3 has 15 amino acids. The V segment lost 5 bases and the J segment 7 bases; nucleotides outside the gene matches: 6. Per germline, CDR1 SEHNR and CDR2 FQNEAQ (reference sequence).

The CDR3 sequence is CASSIDRGRALDTQYF. In DNA, the CDR3 is TGTGCCAGTAGCATCGATCGCGGGAGGGCCTTGGATACGCAGTATTTT. The J gene is TRBJ2-3, the V gene TRBV19; 9 nucleotides match TRBD2. The CDR3 length is 16 residues. Trimming at V came to 6 bases and at J to 6 bases, leaving 13 bases not matched to a gene. Germline-derived CDR1 and CDR2 are LNHDA and SQIVND (reference sequence).

The table lists this clone with a count of one. The rearrangement uses TRBV7-8 and TRBJ1-5; D is undetermined. The CDR3 sequence is 13 residues long. The ends were cut back, 5 bases at V and 2 bases at J, with 7 bases in the middle. Germline V CDR1 and CDR2: SGHVS, FQNEAQ. CDR3 protein: CASSIGGNQPQHF. CDR3 nucleotides: TGTGCCAGCAGCATAGGAGGCAATCAGCCCCAGCATTTT. Complete variable domain (other parts from reference TRBV7-8 and TRBJ1-5): GAGVSQSPRYKVAKRGQDVALRCDPISGHVSLFWYQQALGQGPEFLTYFQNEAQLDKSGLPSDRFFAERPEGSVSTLKIQRTQQEDSAVYLCASSIGGNQPQHFGDGTRLSIL.

The count of this clone is one. V and J are TRBV10-1 and TRBJ1-2; weak D call: TRBD1 (6 bases). The V end lost 0 bases, the J end lost 4 bases, and 6 bases lay between the germline ends. Germline V gene lookup returns CDR1 WNHNN and CDR2 SYGVQD (reference sequence). The CDR3 consists of 13 residues. The DNA for the CDR3 is TGCGCCAGCAGTGAGTCAGGGGGCTATGGCTACACCTTC. Translating gives CASSESGGYGYTF.

This clone is a singleton in its sample. The genes are TRBV11-3 and TRBJ2-7; 8 bases line up with TRBD2. Germline CDR1 SGHNT, CDR2 YENEEA. This CDR3 is built from 15 residues. With V trimmed by 2 bases and J by 0 bases, 3 bases remained unmatched. CDR3 DNA: TGTGCCAGCAGCTTAAATAGCGGGGCCTCCTACGAGCAGTACTTC. Translated: CASSLNSGASYEQYF.

This clone was counted only a few times. The genes are TRBV10-1 and TRBJ1-1; the D gene is possibly TRBD1 (6 bases). The germline gives CDR1 WNHNN, CDR2 SYGVQD (reference sequence). V lost 5 bases and J 7 bases, leaving 11 bases between the germline ends. This CDR3 comprises 12 residues. For the CDR3, the DNA is TGCGCCAGCAGTATGGGACACCATGAAGCTTTCTTT. Amino acids: CASSMGHHEAFF.